This TCR beta chain derives from a study of blood T cell repertoires in COVID-19. Germline CDR1 LGHDT, CDR2 YNNKEL (reference sequence). The CDR3 is 13 amino acids. Trimming took 7 bases from V and 0 from J, leaving 9 bases between them. This table comes from immunoSEQ multiplex PCR, and its TCRdb copy is limited to in-frame clones, with some not included. This sample carries around 150,000 clones, roughly 93% of them seen once, and the ten largest clones take just under 2%. The source of this sequence is a woman aged 60-75 years with COVID-19, enrolled during active disease. The chain has TRBV3-1 (or the pseudogene TRBV3-2) and TRBJ1-1, with TRBD1 as a possible D gene (5 bases). The sequenced sample consisted of peripheral blood. This CDR3 reads CASKDRLNTEAFF. The CDR3, as DNA: TGTGCCAGCAAAGACAGACTGAACACTGAAGCTTTCTTT.